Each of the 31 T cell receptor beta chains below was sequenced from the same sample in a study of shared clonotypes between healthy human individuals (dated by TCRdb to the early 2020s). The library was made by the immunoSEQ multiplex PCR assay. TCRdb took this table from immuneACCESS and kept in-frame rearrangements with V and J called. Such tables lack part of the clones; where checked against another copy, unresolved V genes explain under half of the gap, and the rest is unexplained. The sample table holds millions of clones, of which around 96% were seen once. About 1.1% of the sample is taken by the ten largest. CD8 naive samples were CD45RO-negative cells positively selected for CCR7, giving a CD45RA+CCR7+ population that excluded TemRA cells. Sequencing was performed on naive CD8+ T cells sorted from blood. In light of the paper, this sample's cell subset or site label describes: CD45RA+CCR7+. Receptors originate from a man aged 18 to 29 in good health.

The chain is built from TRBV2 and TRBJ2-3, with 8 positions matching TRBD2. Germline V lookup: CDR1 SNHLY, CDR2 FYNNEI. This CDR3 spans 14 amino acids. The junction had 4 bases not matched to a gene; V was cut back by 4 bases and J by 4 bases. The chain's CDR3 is CASSGERGPDTQYF. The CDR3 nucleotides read TGTGCCAGCAGTGGGGAGCGGGGGCCAGATACGCAGTATTTT.

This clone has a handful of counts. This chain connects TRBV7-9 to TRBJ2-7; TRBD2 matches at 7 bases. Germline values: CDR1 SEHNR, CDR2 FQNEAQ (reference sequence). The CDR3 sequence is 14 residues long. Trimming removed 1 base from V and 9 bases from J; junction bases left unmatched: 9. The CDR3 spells CASSLGEGLLGQYF. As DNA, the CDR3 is TGTGCCAGCAGCTTAGGGGAGGGTCTTCTAGGGCAGTACTTC.

This CDR3 reads CALTGLAGEVGYEQYF. CDR3 nucleotides: TGTGCCTTGACGGGACTAGCGGGAGAGGTTGGCTACGAGCAGTACTTC. The V call is TRBV30, the J call TRBJ2-7; 14 bases are shared with TRBD2. Germline CDR1 and CDR2: GTSNPN and SVGIG (reference sequence). The CDR3 has 16 residues. V shed 7 bases, J shed 3 bases, and the junction held 11 bases outside the gene matches.

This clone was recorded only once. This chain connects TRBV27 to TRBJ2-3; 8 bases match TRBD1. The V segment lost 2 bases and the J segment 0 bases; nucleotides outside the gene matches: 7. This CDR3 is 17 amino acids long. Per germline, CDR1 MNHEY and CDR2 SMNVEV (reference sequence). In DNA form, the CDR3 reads TGTGCCAGCAGTTTAATCGCAGGGGGCGAAAGCACAGATACGCAGTATTTT. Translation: CASSLIAGGESTDTQYF.

CDR3 in DNA: TGTGCCAGCAGTGAAGCGGGGGGACGCGGCGGATTCGCCGGGGAGCTGTTTTTT. Its protein product is CASSEAGGRGGFAGELFF. The chain has TRBV6-1 and TRBJ2-2; TRBD2 is a possible D gene (6 bases). The CDR3 consists of 18 residues. V lost 0 bases and J lost 6, with 20 bases in between. CDR1 MNHNS and CDR2 SASEGT come from the germline V gene.

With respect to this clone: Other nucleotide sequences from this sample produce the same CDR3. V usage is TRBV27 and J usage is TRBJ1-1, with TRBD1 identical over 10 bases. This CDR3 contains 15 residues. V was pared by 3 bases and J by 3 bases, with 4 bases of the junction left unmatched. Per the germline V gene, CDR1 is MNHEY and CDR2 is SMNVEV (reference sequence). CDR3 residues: CASSFVGTGDTEAFF. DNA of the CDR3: TGTGCCAGCAGTTTCGTGGGGACAGGGGACACTGAAGCTTTCTTT.

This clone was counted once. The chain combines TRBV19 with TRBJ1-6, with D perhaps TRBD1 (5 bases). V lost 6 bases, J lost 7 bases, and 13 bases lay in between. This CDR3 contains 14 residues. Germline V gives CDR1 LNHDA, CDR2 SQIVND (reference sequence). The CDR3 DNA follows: TGTGCCAGTAGGGTCCGGGACGGAAATTCACCCCTCCACTTT. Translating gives CASRVRDGNSPLHF.

The CDR3 is CASSYTGTGGHYGYTF. For the CDR3, the DNA is TGTGCCAGCAGTTACACAGGGACAGGGGGGCATTATGGCTACACCTTC. The chain links TRBV6-6 to TRBJ1-2, with TRBD1 matching 11 bases. The germline gives CDR1 MNHNY, CDR2 SVGAGI (reference sequence). The CDR3 loop spans 16 amino acids. The trim removed 2 bases at V and 5 bases at J, leaving 7 bases unmatched.

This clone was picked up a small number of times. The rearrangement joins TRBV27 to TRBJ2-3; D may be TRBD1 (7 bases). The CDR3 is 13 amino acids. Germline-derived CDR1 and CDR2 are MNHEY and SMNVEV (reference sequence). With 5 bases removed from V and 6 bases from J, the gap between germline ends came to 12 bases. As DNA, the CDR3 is TGTGCCAGCAGTATGACAGGGAGGGATACGCAGTATTTT. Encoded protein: CASSMTGRDTQYF.

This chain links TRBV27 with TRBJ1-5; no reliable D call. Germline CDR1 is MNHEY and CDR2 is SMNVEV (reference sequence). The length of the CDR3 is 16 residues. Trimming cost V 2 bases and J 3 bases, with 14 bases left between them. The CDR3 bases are TGTGCCAGCAGTTTACGAATCCCCAGTCCCAATCAGCCCCAGCATTTT. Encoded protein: CASSLRIPSPNQPQHF.

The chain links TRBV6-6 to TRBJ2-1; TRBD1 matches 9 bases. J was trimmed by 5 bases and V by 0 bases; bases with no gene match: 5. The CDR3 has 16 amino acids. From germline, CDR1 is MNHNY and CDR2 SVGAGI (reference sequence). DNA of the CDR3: TGTGCCAGCAGTTACTCACTGGGACAGGGCCACAATGAGCAGTTCTTC. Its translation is CASSYSLGQGHNEQFF.

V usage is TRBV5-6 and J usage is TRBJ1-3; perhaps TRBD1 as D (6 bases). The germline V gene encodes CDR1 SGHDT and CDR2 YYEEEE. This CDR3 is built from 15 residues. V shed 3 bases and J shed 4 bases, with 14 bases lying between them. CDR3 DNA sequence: TGTGCCAGCAGCTATCCGGGGGCGGCAGGAAACACCATATATTTT. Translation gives CASSYPGAAGNTIYF.

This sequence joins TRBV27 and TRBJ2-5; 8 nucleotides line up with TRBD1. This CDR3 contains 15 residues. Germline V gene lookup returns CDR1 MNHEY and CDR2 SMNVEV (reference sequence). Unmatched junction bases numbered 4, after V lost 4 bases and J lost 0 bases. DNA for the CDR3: TGTGCCAGCAGTTCCTGGACAGGGAACCAAGAGACCCAGTACTTC. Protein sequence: CASSSWTGNQETQYF.

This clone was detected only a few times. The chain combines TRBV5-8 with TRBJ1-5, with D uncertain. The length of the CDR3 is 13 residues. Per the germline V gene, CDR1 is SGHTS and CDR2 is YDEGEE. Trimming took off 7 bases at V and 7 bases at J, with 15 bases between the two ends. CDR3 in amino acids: CASSPVLWQPQHF. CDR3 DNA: TGTGCCAGCTCCCCCGTCTTGTGGCAGCCCCAGCATTTT. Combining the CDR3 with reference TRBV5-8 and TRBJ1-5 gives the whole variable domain EAGVTQSPTHLIKTRGQQATLRCSPISGHTSVYWYQQALGLGLQFLLWYDEGEERNRGNFPPRFSGRQFPNYSSELNVNALELEDSALYLCASSPVLWQPQHFGDGTRLSIL.

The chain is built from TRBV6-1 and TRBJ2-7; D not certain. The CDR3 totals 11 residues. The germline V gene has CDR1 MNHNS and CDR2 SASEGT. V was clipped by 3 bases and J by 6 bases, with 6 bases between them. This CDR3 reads CASSDGLEQYF. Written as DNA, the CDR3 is TGTGCCAGCAGTGACGGCCTCGAGCAGTACTTC.

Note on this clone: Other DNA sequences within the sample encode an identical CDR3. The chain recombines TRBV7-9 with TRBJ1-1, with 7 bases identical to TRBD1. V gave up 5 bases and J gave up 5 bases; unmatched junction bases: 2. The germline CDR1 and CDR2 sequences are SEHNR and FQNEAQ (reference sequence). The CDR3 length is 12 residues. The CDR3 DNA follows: TGTGCCAGCAGCCCAGGGGGGACTGAAGCTTTCTTT. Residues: CASSPGGTEAFF.

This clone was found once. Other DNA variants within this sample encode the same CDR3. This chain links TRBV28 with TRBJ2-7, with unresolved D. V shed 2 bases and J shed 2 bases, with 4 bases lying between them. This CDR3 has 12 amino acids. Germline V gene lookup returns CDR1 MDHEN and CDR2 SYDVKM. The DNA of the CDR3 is TGTGCCAGCAGTTTAGGAACCTACGAGCAGTACTTC. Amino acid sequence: CASSLGTYEQYF. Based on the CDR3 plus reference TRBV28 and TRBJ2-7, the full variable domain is DVKVTQSSRYLVKRTGEKVFLECVQDMDHENMFWYRQDPGLGLRLIYFSYDVKMKEKGDIPEGYSVSREKKERFSLILESASTNQTSMYLCASSLGTYEQYFGPGTRLTVT.

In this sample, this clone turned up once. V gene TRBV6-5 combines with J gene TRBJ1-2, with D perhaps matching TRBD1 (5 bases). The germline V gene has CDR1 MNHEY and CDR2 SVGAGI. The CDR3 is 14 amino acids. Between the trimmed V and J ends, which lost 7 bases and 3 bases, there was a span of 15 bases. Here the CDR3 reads CASTPMGEHYGYTF. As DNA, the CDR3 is TGTGCCAGCACGCCGATGGGGGAACACTATGGCTACACCTTC.

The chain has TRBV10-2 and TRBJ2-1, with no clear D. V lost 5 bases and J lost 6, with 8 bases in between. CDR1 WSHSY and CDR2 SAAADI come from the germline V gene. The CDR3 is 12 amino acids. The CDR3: CASSPDINEQFF. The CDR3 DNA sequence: TGCGCCAGCAGTCCCGACATCAATGAGCAGTTCTTC.

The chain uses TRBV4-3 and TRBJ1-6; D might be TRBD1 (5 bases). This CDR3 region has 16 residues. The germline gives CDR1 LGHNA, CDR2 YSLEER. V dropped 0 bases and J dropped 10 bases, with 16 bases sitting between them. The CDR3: CASSQDPGASWSPLHF. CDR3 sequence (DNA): TGCGCCAGCAGCCAAGATCCCGGGGCCTCTTGGTCACCCCTCCACTTT.

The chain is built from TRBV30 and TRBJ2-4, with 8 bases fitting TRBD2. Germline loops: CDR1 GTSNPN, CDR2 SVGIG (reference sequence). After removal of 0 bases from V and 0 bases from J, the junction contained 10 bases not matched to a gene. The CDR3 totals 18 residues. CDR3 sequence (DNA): TGTGCCTGGAGTGTACCCCGCTCTAGCGGGCTAGCCAAAAACATTCAGTACTTC. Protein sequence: CAWSVPRSSGLAKNIQYF.

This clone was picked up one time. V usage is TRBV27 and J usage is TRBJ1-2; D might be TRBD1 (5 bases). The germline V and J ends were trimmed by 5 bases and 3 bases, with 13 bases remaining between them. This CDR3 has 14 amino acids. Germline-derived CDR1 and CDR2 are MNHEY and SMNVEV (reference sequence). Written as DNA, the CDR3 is TGTGCCAGCAGTCCTCAGGGTTTCGACTATGGCTACACCTTC. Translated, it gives CASSPQGFDYGYTF.

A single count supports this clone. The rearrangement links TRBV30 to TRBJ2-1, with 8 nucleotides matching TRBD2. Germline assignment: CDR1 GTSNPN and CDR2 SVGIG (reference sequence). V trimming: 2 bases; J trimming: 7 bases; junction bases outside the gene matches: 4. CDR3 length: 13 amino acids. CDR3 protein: CAWSRTSGNEQFF. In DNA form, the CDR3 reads TGTGCCTGGAGTCGCACTAGCGGTAATGAGCAGTTCTTC.

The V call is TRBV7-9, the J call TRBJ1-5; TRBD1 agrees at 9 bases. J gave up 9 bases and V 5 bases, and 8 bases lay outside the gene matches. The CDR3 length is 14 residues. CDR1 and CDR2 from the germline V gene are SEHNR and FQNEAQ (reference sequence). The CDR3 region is CASSQGQGPSPQHF. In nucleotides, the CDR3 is TGTGCCAGCAGCCAGGGACAGGGTCCTTCGCCCCAGCATTTT.

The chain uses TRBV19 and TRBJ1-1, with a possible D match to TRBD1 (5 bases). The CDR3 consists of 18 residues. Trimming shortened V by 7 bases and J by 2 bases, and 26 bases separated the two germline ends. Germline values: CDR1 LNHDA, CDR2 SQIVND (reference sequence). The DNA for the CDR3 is TGTGCCAGTACCAATCAGCCCTGGGGCCTGGCCGAAAACACTGAAGCTTTCTTT. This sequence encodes CASTNQPWGLAENTEAFF.

The CDR3 here is CASSFQGDTQYF. Here the CDR3 DNA reads TGTGCCAGCAGTTTTCAGGGGGATACGCAGTATTTT. The V gene is TRBV6-6, the J gene TRBJ2-3; weak D call: TRBD1 (6 bases). CDR1 is MNHNY and CDR2 is SVGAGI in the germline V gene (reference sequence). Trimming took 4 bases from V and 6 from J, leaving 8 bases between them. The CDR3 has 12 amino acids.

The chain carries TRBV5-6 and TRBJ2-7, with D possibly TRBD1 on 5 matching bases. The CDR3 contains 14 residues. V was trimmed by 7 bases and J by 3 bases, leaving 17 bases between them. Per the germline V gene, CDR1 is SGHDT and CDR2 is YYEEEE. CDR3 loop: CASFWRGRVYEQYF. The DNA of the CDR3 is TGTGCCAGCTTTTGGCGTGGCAGGGTCTACGAGCAGTACTTC.

This chain's CDR3 is CASSQGDRGGNQPQHF. CDR3 DNA sequence: TGCGCCAGCAGCCAAGGGGACAGGGGCGGCAATCAGCCCCAGCATTTT. The V gene is TRBV4-3, the J gene TRBJ1-5, with TRBD1 matching over 10 bases. The germline gives CDR1 LGHNA, CDR2 YSLEER. The length of the CDR3 is 16 residues. J was trimmed by 2 bases and V by 1 base; bases with no gene match: 2.

CDR3 sequence reads: CASSLGPAGYGYTF. For the CDR3, the DNA is TGCGCCAGCAGCTTGGGCCCGGCGGGGTATGGCTACACCTTC. The chain carries TRBV5-1 and TRBJ1-2; D unclear. The germline V gene has CDR1 SGHRS and CDR2 YFSETQ. The CDR3 is 14 amino acids. The germline V and J ends were trimmed by 0 bases and 5 bases, with 11 bases remaining between them.

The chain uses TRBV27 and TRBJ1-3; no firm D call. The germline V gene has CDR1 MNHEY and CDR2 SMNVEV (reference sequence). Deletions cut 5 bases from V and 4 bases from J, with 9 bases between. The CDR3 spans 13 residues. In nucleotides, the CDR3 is TGTGCCAGCAGTCCCCGACCAGGAAACACCATATATTTT. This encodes CASSPRPGNTIYF.

The CDR3 coding sequence is TGCGCCAGCAGCGAGGGCAGCGTGAACACTGAAGCTTTCTTT. This translates into CASSEGSVNTEAFF. The chain joins TRBV5-1 to TRBJ1-1; no definite D call. The CDR3 totals 14 residues. The V end lost 4 bases, the J end lost 0 bases, and 10 bases lay between the germline ends. Per the germline V gene, CDR1 is SGHRS and CDR2 is YFSETQ.